A single sample gave rise to the 17 T cell receptor beta chains below, sequenced in a study of molecular identifiers for immune sequencing clone quantification listed by TCRdb under 2018. The protocol used for the library was PCR. Data came from a NextSeq 500. Using fastp trimming at Q25 and MiXCR clonotype assembly, TCRdb reanalyzed the public sequencing data and kept in-frame beta chains. Entries are consolidated by CDR3 protein sequence, retaining the most common genes and DNA. In this sample the table shows hundreds of thousands of distinct CDR3 sequences, about 25% of which occur a single time. The ten largest make up 0.7% to 0.95% of the sample. Sequencing was done on a sample of naive CD8+ T cells from blood, with Jurkat cell RNA spiked in. Taken with the paper, the label for cell subset or site translates to: FACS-sorted CD8+CD4-CCR7+CD45RA+ naive T cells. Receptors were obtained from a human donor in good health. Some libraries in this study had Jurkat cell RNA spiked in.

The chain joins TRBV9 to TRBJ2-3; D may correspond to TRBD1 or TRBD2 (6 bases each). CDR1 and CDR2 from the germline V gene are SGDLS and YYNGEE. The CDR3 length is 14 residues. Between the trimmed V and J ends, which lost 0 bases and 11 bases, there was a span of 16 bases. Written as DNA, the CDR3 is TGTGCCAGCAGCGTAGGAGGGGGGATAGAAAAGCAGTATTTT. It is translated as CASSVGGGIEKQYF.

V usage is TRBV27 and J usage is TRBJ2-2; weak D call: TRBD2 (5 bases). Looked up from germline, CDR1 is MNHEY and CDR2 is SMNVEV (reference sequence). This CDR3 spans 14 amino acids. With 2 bases removed from V and 4 bases from J, the gap between germline ends came to 8 bases. The CDR3 coding sequence is TGTGCCAGCAGTTTAAGCGGTGTCACCGGGGAGCTGTTTTTT. It specifies CASSLSGVTGELFF.

The V gene is TRBV23-1, the J gene TRBJ1-1, with D possibly matching TRBD1 (5 bases). TRBV23-1 is an ORF, with its function uncertain. V was pared by 6 bases and J by 6 bases, with 20 bases between. The CDR3 is 15 residues long. For the CDR3, the DNA is TGCGCCAGCAGCCACCTCGGTGAGGGGTCCCCTGAAGCTTTCTTT. Translating gives CASSHLGEGSPEAFF.

A word on this clonotype: One end of the junction is discordant with germline, which a read error may explain. The J gene is TRBJ1-5, the V gene TRBV7-2; 7 nucleotides agree with TRBD1. CDR3 length equals 17 residues. The germline CDR1 and CDR2 sequences are SGHTA and FQGNSA. In DNA form, the CDR3 reads TGTGCCAGCAGCTTAGTTGTAAGGGGGCGGAAGTGTCCGCCCCAGCCTTTT. Protein: CASSLVVRGRKCPPQPF.

The chain couples TRBV4-3 to TRBJ2-3; D may be TRBD1 (5 bases). The CDR3 spans 16 residues. Trimming shortened V by 0 bases and J by 1 base, and 11 bases separated the two germline ends. Germline CDR1 and CDR2: LGHNA and YSLEER. The CDR3 DNA reads as TGCGCCAGCAGCCAAGATTGGCAGGGCGGCACAGATACGCAGTATTTT. Translating it yields CASSQDWQGGTDTQYF.

As for this clonotype: A read error may be the cause here, since a much bigger clone is one base away. The chain has TRBV4-1 and TRBJ2-7, with D possibly being TRBD2 (5 bases). Per germline, CDR1 MGHRA and CDR2 YSYEKL. V was trimmed by 4 bases and J by 4 bases, leaving 14 bases between them. The CDR3 has 14 amino acids. The CDR3 is CASSRQGGGYEQYF. CDR3 nucleotide sequence: TGCGCCAGCAGCCGTCAAGGAGGCGGATACGAGCAGTACTTC.

This clonotype has at least ten counts. The chain combines TRBV20-1 with TRBJ2-7; 7 bases align to TRBD1. CDR3 length equals 16 residues. Germline CDR1 DFQATT, CDR2 SNEGSKA (reference sequence). The junction had 18 bases not matched to a gene; V was cut back by 7 bases and J by 3 bases. CDR3 coding DNA: TGCAGTGTCGACCGGGACAGCGGAGCTTGGAGCTACGAGCAGTACTTC. Protein: CSVDRDSGAWSYEQYF.

In its sample, this clonotype was seen many times. The chain has TRBV20-1 and TRBJ2-1; perhaps TRBD2 as D (7 bases). The CDR3 is made up of 15 amino acids. The germline CDR1 and CDR2 sequences are DFQATT and SNEGSKA (reference sequence). Trimming cost V 3 bases and J 4 bases, with 16 bases left between them. The CDR3 nucleotides are TGCAGTGCTAGGGCTTTGGGGGGGCCATACAATGAGCAGTTCTTC. Its translation: CSARALGGPYNEQFF.

The genes are TRBV10-3 and TRBJ2-7; weak D call: TRBD2 (7 bases). The germline CDR1 and CDR2 sequences are ENHRY and SYGVKD. Trimming shortened V by 3 bases and J by 0 bases, and 15 bases separated the two germline ends. The CDR3 has 16 residues. The CDR3 DNA sequence: TGTGCCATCAGTGAACTGGGCGGGGGCCACTCCTACGAGCAGTACTTC. It yields the protein CAISELGGGHSYEQYF.

Remarks on this clonotype: A much bigger clone sits one base away, suggesting this may be a read error. V is TRBV6-6 and J is TRBJ1-5; TRBD1 is a possible D gene (5 bases). V was clipped by 11 bases and J by 1 base, with 12 bases between them. The CDR3 has 13 residues. CDR1 is MNHNY, CDR2 SVGAGI, per germline (reference sequence). The chain's CDR3 is CAGGGDSNQPQHF. In DNA form, the CDR3 reads TGTGCCGGCGGGGGGGACAGCAATCAGCCCCAGCATTTT.

The sample holds a few counts of this clonotype. The chain recombines TRBV15 with TRBJ2-1; 9 bases align to TRBD1. Germline V gene sequence: CDR1 LNHNV, CDR2 YYDKDF (reference sequence). This CDR3 contains 15 residues. V shed 3 bases and J 3 bases; nucleotides not matched to a gene: 3. The DNA of the CDR3 is TGTGCCACCAGCAGCAACAGGGGGCTCTACAATGAGCAGTTCTTC. It yields the protein CATSSNRGLYNEQFF.

There are a few counts of this clonotype. The chain couples TRBV5-6 to TRBJ2-1; TRBD2 matches 10 bases. This CDR3 is built from 15 residues. The V gene's germline CDR1 is SGHDT and CDR2 YYEEEE. Unmatched junction bases numbered 3, after V lost 3 bases and J lost 3 bases. CDR3 amino acids: CASSWGTSVYNEQFF. Here the CDR3 DNA reads TGTGCCAGCAGCTGGGGGACTAGCGTCTACAATGAGCAGTTCTTC.

The chain couples TRBV6-4 to TRBJ2-5; 14 bases align to TRBD2. V lost 6 bases, J lost 10 bases, and 10 bases stayed unmatched. There are 15 residues in the CDR3. Germline-derived CDR1 and CDR2 are MRHNA and SNTAGT. In nucleotides, the CDR3 is TGTGCCAGCAGGAAGACTAGCGGGAGGGCCCAGATCCAGTACTTC. Its protein is CASRKTSGRAQIQYF.

Notes on this clonotype: Mismatch with germline at one junction end may stem from a read error. The chain joins TRBV7-9 to TRBJ1-4, with a tentative D call TRBD1 (6 bases). The CDR3 has 13 residues. CDR1 SEHNR and CDR2 FQNEAQ come from the germline V gene (reference sequence). This CDR3 is CTSIFQGSEKLFF. The CDR3 nucleotides are TGTACCAGCATCTTCCAGGGGAGTGAAAAACTGTTTTTT.

As to this clonotype: A much larger clone differs by one base, so this may be a read error. The genes are TRBV4-1 and TRBJ2-3; TRBD2 agrees at 8 bases. Germline assignment: CDR1 MGHRA and CDR2 YSYEKL. This CDR3 has 19 amino acids. The CDR3 is CASSQDLGLAGVGTDTRYF. In nucleotides, the CDR3 is TGCGCCAGCAGCCAAGATCTTGGGCTAGCGGGCGTGGGCACAGATACGCGGTATTTT.

This clonotype was seen a handful of times. This chain joins TRBV5-6 and TRBJ2-1; TRBD1 agrees at 10 bases. Germline V gives CDR1 SGHDT, CDR2 YYEEEE. The CDR3 contains 14 residues. J gave up 8 bases and V 3 bases, and 5 bases lay outside the gene matches. The CDR3 nucleotides read TGTGCCAGCAGCTGGGACAGGGGAATCGATGAGCAGTTCTTC. It is translated as CASSWDRGIDEQFF.

This clonotype occurred many times. In DNA, the CDR3 is TGTGCCAGCAGTTACTCGACTGGGGTAGGCGAGCAGTACTTC. Translation: CASSYSTGVGEQYF. The chain has TRBV6-5 and TRBJ2-7; D remains ambiguous. The CDR3 is made up of 14 amino acids. CDR1 MNHEY and CDR2 SVGAGI come from the germline V gene. Trimming stripped 0 bases from V and 6 bases from J, with 12 bases between.